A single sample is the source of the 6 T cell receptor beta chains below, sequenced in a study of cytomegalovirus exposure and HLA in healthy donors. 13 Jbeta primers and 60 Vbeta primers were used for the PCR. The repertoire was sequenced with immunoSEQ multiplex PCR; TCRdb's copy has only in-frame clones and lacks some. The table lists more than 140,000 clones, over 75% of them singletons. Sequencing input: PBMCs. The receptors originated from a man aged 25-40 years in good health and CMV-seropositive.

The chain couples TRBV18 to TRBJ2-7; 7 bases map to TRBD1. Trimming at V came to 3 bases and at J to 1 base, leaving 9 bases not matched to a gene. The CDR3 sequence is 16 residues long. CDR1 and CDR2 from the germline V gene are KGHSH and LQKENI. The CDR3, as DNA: TGTGCCAGCTCACCCTTGACAGGGACCGGTTCCTACGAGCAGTACTTC. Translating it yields CASSPLTGTGSYEQYF.

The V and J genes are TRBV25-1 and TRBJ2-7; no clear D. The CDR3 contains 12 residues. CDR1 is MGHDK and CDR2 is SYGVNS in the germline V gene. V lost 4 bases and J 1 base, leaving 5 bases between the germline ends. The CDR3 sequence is CASSGASYEQYF. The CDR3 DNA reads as TGTGCCAGCAGTGGCGCGTCCTACGAGCAGTACTTC.

The CDR3, as DNA: TGTGCCAGCAGCTCGGACACCCTAAACACCATATATTTT. Its protein is CASSSDTLNTIYF. V usage is TRBV5-8 and J usage is TRBJ1-3, with a weak D call TRBD1 (5 bases). The V end was cut by 3 bases, the J end by 6 bases, with 10 bases between. The CDR3 length is 13 residues. From germline, CDR1 is SGHTS and CDR2 YDEGEE.

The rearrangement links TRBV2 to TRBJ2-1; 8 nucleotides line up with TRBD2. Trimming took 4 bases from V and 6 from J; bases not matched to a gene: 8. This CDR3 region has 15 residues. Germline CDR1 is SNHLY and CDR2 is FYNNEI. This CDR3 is CASSATAGELNEQFF. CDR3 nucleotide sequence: TGTGCCAGCAGTGCGACAGCGGGAGAACTCAATGAGCAGTTCTTC.

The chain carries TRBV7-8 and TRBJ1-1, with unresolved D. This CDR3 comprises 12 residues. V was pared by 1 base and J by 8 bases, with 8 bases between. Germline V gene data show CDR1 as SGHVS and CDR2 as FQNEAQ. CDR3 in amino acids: CASSLDRGEAFF. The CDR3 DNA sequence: TGTGCCAGCAGCTTAGACCGCGGGGAAGCTTTCTTT. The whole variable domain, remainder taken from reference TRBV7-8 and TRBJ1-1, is GAGVSQSPRYKVAKRGQDVALRCDPISGHVSLFWYQQALGQGPEFLTYFQNEAQLDKSGLPSDRFFAERPEGSVSTLKIQRTQQEDSAVYLCASSLDRGEAFFGQGTRLTVV.

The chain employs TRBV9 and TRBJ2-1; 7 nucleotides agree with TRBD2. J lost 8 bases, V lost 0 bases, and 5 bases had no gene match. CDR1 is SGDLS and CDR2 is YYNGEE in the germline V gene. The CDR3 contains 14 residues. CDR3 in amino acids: CASSVGQGGYEQFF. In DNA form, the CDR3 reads TGTGCCAGCAGCGTAGGGCAGGGAGGGTATGAGCAGTTCTTC.